The source of this TCR beta chain is a study of shared clonotypes between healthy human individuals. At the level of the study: The study drew on a couple of women and three men aged 18 to 49 as donors. The study used three CD4 naive, three CD4 memory, two CD8 naive and one CD8 memory plate per donor.

Caucasian adults living in Nashville, Tennessee, provided all samples. V lost 1 base and J lost 1, with 9 bases in between. The germline V gene has CDR1 SGHRS and CDR2 YFSETQ. The CDR3 is 14 residues long. Data came from immunoSEQ multiplex PCR; TCRdb stores just in-frame clones and leaves some out. The sample holds approximately 1.4 million clones; approximately 98% are singletons and the top ten take approximately 0.45%. The sample consisted of naive CD4+ T cells sorted from blood. Regarding subset: CD45RA+ positively selected. V is TRBV5-1 and J is TRBJ2-7; no reliable D call. This TCR derives from a man aged 25 to 40 in good health. The CDR3 spells CASSLPYGSYEQYF. The DNA for the CDR3 is TGCGCCAGCAGCTTGCCTTACGGATCCTACGAGCAGTACTTC.